This entry is about one T cell receptor beta chain. Its antigen is still unknown. These data originate in a study of human T cells and chemical hapten exposure. Whole-study results and caveats: Higher patch test scores went with higher counts of PT1 expanded TCRs. Versus controls, expanded TCRs had significantly more large CDR3 similarity clusters.

TCRdb recomputed calls from the RACE reads with MiXCR, one row per CDR3 protein. Of roughly 150,000 distinct CDR3 sequences in the sample, around a quarter were seen once. Sample time point: patch test 3, about 24 weeks after DPC sensitization. Treatment here: therapeutic diphenylcyclopropenone sensitization with weekly scalp DPC. The sequence derives from a woman aged 18-29 years with alopecia areata. Some clones in this sample may be carry-over from other donors' samples. The sample here was whole blood, taken in connection with sensitization to the hapten diphenylcyclopropenone (DPC).

The CDR3: CASSWASGQETQYF. For the CDR3, the DNA is TGTGCCAGCAGCTGGGCTAGCGGCCAAGAGACCCAGTACTTC. This chain links TRBV7-2 with TRBJ2-5; 7 positions agree with TRBD2. Trimming at V came to 4 bases and at J to 1 base, leaving 3 bases not matched to a gene. Germline values: CDR1 SGHTA, CDR2 FQGNSA. The CDR3 loop spans 14 amino acids.